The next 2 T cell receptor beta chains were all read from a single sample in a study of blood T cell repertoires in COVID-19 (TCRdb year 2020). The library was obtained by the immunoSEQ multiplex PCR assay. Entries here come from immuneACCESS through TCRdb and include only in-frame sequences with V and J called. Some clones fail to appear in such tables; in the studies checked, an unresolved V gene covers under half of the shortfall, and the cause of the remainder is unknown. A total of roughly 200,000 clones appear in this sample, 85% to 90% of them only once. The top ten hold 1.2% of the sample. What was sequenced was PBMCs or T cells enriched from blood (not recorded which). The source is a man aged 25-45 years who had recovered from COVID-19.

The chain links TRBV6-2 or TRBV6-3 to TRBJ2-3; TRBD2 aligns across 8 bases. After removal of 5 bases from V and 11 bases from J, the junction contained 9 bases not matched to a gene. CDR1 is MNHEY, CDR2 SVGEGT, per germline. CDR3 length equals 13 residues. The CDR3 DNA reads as TGTGCCAGCAGTCAAACTAGCGGCGTGGGGCAGTATTTT. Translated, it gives CASSQTSGVGQYF.

The CDR3 DNA is TGTGCCAGCAGCAACACTGACACTAGCTCCTACAATGAGCAGTTCTTC. Its translation is CASSNTDTSSYNEQFF. The chain is built from TRBV28 and TRBJ2-1, with a possible D match to TRBD2 (5 bases). The CDR3 has 16 amino acids. Germline lookup yields CDR1 MDHEN and CDR2 SYDVKM. V lost 6 bases, J lost 0 bases, and 15 bases lay in between.